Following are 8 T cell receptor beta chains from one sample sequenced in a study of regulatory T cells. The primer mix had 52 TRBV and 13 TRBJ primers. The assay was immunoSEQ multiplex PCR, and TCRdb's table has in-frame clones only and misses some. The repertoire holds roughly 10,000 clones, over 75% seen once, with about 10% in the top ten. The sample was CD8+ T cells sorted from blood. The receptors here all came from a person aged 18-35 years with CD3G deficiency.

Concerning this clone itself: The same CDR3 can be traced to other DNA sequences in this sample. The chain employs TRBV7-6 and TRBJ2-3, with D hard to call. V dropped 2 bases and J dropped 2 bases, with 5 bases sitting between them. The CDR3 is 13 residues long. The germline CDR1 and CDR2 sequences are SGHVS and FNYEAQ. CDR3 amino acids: CASSLSHTDTQYF. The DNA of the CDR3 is TGTGCCAGCAGCTTATCGCACACAGATACGCAGTATTTT.

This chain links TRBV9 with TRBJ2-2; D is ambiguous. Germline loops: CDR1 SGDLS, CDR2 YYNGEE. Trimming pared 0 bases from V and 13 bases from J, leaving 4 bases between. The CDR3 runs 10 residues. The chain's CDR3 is CASSVVLLFF. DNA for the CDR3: TGTGCCAGCAGCGTAGTGCTGCTGTTTTTT.

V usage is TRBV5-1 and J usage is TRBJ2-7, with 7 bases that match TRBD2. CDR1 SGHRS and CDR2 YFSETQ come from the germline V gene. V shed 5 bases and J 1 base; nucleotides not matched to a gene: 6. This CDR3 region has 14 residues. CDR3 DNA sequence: TGCGCCAGCAGGAGAGACGGGGGGTCCTACGAGCAGTACTTC. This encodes CASRRDGGSYEQYF.

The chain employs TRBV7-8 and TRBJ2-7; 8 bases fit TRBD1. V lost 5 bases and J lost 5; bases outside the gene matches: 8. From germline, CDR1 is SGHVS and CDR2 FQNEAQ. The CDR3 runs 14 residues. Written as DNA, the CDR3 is TGTGCCAGCAGCGACCGGACAGGGTTGGACGAGCAGTACTTC. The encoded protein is CASSDRTGLDEQYF.

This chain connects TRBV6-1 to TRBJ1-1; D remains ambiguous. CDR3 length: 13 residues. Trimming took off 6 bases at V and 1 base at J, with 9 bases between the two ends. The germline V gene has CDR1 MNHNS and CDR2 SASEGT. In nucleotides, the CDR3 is TGTGCCAGCAGGACCCCGGAGAACACTGAAGCTTTCTTT. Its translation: CASRTPENTEAFF.

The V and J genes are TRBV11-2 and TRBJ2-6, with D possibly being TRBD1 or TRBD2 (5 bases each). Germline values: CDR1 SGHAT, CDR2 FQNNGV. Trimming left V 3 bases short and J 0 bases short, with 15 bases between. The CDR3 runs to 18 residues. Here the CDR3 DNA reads TGTGCCAGCAGCTTCGGGACGCTGGTAGACTCTGGGGCCAACGTCCTGACTTTC. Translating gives CASSFGTLVDSGANVLTF.

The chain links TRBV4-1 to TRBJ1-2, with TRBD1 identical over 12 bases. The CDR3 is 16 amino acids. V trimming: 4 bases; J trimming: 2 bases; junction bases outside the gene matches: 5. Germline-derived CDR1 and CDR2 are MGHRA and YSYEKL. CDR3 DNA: TGCGCCAGCAGCCCGGGACAGGGGGCTGTGAACTATGGCTACACCTTC. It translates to CASSPGQGAVNYGYTF.

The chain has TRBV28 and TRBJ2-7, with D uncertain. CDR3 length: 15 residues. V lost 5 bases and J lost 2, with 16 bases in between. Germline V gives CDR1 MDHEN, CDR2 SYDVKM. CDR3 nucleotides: TGTGCCAGCAGTCCCCGCCGCCCTAGGACCTACGAGCAGTACTTC. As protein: CASSPRRPRTYEQYF. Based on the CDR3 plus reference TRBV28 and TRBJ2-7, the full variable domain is DVKVTQSSRYLVKRTGEKVFLECVQDMDHENMFWYRQDPGLGLRLIYFSYDVKMKEKGDIPEGYSVSREKKERFSLILESASTNQTSMYLCASSPRRPRTYEQYFGPGTRLTVT.